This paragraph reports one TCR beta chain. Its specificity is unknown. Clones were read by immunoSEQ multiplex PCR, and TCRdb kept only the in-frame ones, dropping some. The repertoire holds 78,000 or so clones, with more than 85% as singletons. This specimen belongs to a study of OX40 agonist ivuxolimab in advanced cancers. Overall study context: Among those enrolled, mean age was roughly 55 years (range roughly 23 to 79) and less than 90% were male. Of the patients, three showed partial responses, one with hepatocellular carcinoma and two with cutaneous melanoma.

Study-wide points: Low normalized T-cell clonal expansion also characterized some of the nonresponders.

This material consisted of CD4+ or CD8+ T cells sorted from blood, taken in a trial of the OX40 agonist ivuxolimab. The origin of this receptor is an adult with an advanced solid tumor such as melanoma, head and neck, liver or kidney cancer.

CDR3 residues: CASSQDVQGYSPLHF. DNA of the CDR3: TGCGCCAGCAGCCAAGATGTCCAGGGTTATTCACCCCTCCACTTT. This sequence joins TRBV4-3 and TRBJ1-6; tentative D call: TRBD1 (5 bases). Trimming pared 0 bases from V and 8 bases from J, leaving 11 bases between. Germline-derived CDR1 and CDR2 are LGHNA and YSLEER. The CDR3 runs to 15 residues.